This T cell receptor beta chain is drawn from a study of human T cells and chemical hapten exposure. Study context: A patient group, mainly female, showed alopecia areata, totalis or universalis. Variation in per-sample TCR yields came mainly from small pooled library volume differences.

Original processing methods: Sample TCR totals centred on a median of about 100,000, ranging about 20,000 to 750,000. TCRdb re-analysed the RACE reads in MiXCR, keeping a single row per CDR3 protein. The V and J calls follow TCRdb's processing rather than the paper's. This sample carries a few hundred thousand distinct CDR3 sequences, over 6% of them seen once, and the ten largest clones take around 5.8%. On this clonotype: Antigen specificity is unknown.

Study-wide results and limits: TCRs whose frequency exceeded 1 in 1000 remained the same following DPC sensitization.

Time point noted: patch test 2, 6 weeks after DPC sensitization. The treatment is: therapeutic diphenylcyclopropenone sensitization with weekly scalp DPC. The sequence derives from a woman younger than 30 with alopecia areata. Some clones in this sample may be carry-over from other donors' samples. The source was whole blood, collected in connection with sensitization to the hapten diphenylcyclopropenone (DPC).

Here the CDR3 DNA reads TGCGCCAGCAGCTGGGGGACTAGCGGGGGCCCAAGCTCCTACAATGAGCAGTTCTTC. It is translated as CASSWGTSGGPSSYNEQFF. The rearrangement uses TRBV5-1 and TRBJ2-1; TRBD2 aligns across 14 bases. CDR1 and CDR2 (germline): SGHRS, YFSETQ. This CDR3 is 19 amino acids long. V lost 3 bases, J lost 0 bases, and 8 bases stayed unmatched.